This T cell receptor (beta chain) was identified in a study of blood T cells in healthy people across ages (dated by TCRdb to between 2015 and 2016). In the study overall: In model experiments, template switching captured roughly one uniquely barcoded TCR beta cDNA molecule for every two T cells. The donors were split into four age groups: young (average around 15 years), middle-aged (39), aged (around 67) and long-lived (under 90). For two donors (one aged 18 to 30 and one aged 80 or older), the study analyzed two additional independent replicas of 1 million unique cDNA reads from the same blood draw. To avoid experimental bias, donors of different ages were randomly spread across the sequencing lanes. Using deep sequencing normalized with unique cDNA molecular identifiers, the study measured how TCR beta repertoire diversity changes with age.

The 39 donors, aged 6 to 90 years, were systemically healthy Caucasian individuals from Russia. Each donor gave approximately 9.3 milliliters of peripheral blood, collected into EDTA-treated Vacutainer tubes. Ficoll-Paque density-gradient centrifugation was used to isolate PBMCs, with at least 6.5 million per sample. Trizol reagent was used to extract total RNA from the PBMCs, yielding at least 5 micrograms per sample. The percentages of naive CD45RAhigh/CD27high T cells were determined by flow cytometry on a PBMC aliquot from every donor. Including cysteine and phenylalanine, the CDR3 has 14 amino acids. CDR3 DNA is the only sequence kept; it has 42 bases, read in frame from the first base. V loses 0 bases of germline sequence and J loses 10 bases, and the interval between the two ends is 13 bases. CDR1 and CDR2 (DFQATT, SNEGSKA) derive from the germline V gene (reference sequence). This clonotype was seen only a few times. Its antigen is not yet known. No quality values exist for individual bases; no much larger clone is one base distant.

The library was produced with 5' RACE. Reads for this sample came from an Illumina HiSeq 2500. A second PCR of about 6 to 12 cycles was run with a J-beta primer mix and a sample-barcoded 5' primer. Each TCR beta cDNA molecule received a unique molecular identifier from a template-switch 5' adaptor carrying 12 random nucleotides. Each sample yielded at least 2.5 million CDR3-containing paired-end reads. First-strand cDNA was synthesized from all RNA with the Mint cDNA synthesis kit, primed by a TRBC-specific oligonucleotide. Following uracil-DNA glycosylase treatment, a first 18-cycle PCR with universal primers M1SS and BC2_uni_R was performed on all cDNA. In the paper's pipeline: For normalization, 1 million high-quality reads, each with a distinct molecular identifier, were randomly selected from each sample. Instead of being binned into consensus sequences, reads that shared molecular identifiers were thrown out. MiTCR, with a Q25 quality threshold and the strictest error-elimination algorithm, was used for CDR3 identification, clonotype clustering and error correction. A nonparametric unseen species model with Euler transformation was used to estimate a lower bound on total TCR beta diversity. TCRdb trimmed the raw reads at Q25, called clones with MiXCR and kept productive beta chains. Each CDR3 protein gets just one entry, which takes the most common genes and DNA from the rows behind it. TCRdb's processing, not the authors' own work, is the source of the V and J calls. The sample profile shows more than 800,000 distinct CDR3 sequences; 29% of them were found once. The ten largest clonotypes hold 15% to 20% of the sample.

Beyond this particular receptor, the publication reports: Observed TCR beta diversity correlated strongly with the percentage of naive T cells measured by flow cytometry. Compared with the aged group, the long-lived group had more naive CD4+ T cells, fewer expanded clones and increased TCR diversity, suggesting age selection. Because the CMV infection status of the donors was unknown, age-related changes in expanded clonotypes may potentially have been confounded. Since profiling was done on bulk unsorted PBMCs, naive and antigen-experienced compartments could not be conclusively compared. As age increased, observed TCR beta diversity per million T cells dropped in a roughly linear way, and a significant reduction was already evident by age approximately 40. Estimates of total diversity based on one million sequenced T cells were regarded as lower bounds and as underestimates.

This chain joins TRBV20-1 to TRBJ1-6; the best D guess is TRBD1, with 5 bases matching. Specimen: blood. This receptor was taken from a woman aged 80 or older in good health. The sequenced DNA: TGCAGTGCTAGAGATAGCAGGGAAATGTCACCCCTCCACTTT. Its translation reads: CSARDSREMSPLHF.